A single sample gave rise to the 25 T cell receptor beta chains below, sequenced in a study of CD8 T cells in Susac syndrome. Reverse transcription of roughly 0.5 to 1 ug RNA was carried out with random hexamers. Via MiXCR, TCRdb re-called the immunoSEQ multiplex PCR reads, giving one row per CDR3 protein. The sample has around 200,000 distinct CDR3 sequences; 95% are singletons. Sequenced input: CD4+ T cells from PBMCs. The source of these receptors is a human donor with multiple sclerosis.

The CDR3 coding sequence is TGTGCCAGTACTAGCGGGGGGCCGGGGGCCCAGTACTTC. Translated, it gives CASTSGGPGAQYF. The rearrangement uses TRBV19 and TRBJ2-5, with TRBD2 matching over 11 bases. The CDR3 is made up of 13 amino acids. V shed 7 bases and J 9 bases; nucleotides not matched to a gene: 7. Germline V gene lookup returns CDR1 LNHDA and CDR2 SQIVND (reference sequence).

This sequence joins TRBV27 and TRBJ2-7; TRBD2 agrees at 10 bases. V dropped 4 bases and J dropped 3; count of bases not matched to a gene: 6. Looked up from germline, CDR1 is MNHEY and CDR2 is SMNVEV (reference sequence). The CDR3 contains 15 residues. The CDR3 sequence is CASSSAGGEGYEQYF. The DNA for the CDR3 is TGTGCCAGCAGTTCAGCGGGGGGGGAAGGCTACGAGCAGTACTTC.

The chain couples TRBV3-1 to TRBJ1-1; D not certain. Germline V gene data show CDR1 as LGHDT and CDR2 as YNNKEL (reference sequence). This CDR3 is built from 14 residues. Trimming left V 1 base short and J 10 bases short, with 16 bases between. The CDR3 protein is CASSQGNGGPGAFF. The CDR3 DNA sequence: TGTGCCAGCAGCCAAGGTAACGGAGGGCCGGGAGCTTTCTTT.

This chain joins TRBV15 and TRBJ1-4, with 10 bases matching TRBD1. This CDR3 comprises 17 residues. The germline gives CDR1 LNHNV, CDR2 YYDKDF (reference sequence). The J segment lost 6 bases and the V segment lost 4 bases, leaving 11 bases of the junction unmatched. The CDR3 sequence is CATSKDARGTGDEKLFF. CDR3 sequence (DNA): TGTGCCACCAGCAAAGACGCCCGTGGGACAGGGGATGAAAAACTGTTTTTT.

The chain carries TRBV2 and TRBJ1-6; a weak D match, TRBD1 (6 bases). The CDR3 contains 13 residues. With 10 bases removed from V and 7 bases from J, the gap between germline ends came to 14 bases. The V gene's germline CDR1 is SNHLY and CDR2 FYNNEI. The CDR3 loop reads CATTQGWNSPLHF. The DNA of the CDR3 is TGTGCCACTACACAGGGTTGGAATTCACCCCTCCACTTT.

V and J are TRBV12-3 or TRBV12-4 and TRBJ2-1, with D possibly being TRBD1 (6 bases). V lost 6 bases to trimming and J lost 4 bases, with 10 bases between them. There are 13 residues in the CDR3. The CDR3 coding sequence is TGTGCCAGCAGCCTGGACAGATACAATGAGCAGTTCTTC. It yields the protein CASSLDRYNEQFF.

The chain links TRBV29-1 to TRBJ1-1, with D perhaps matching TRBD1 (6 bases). The ends were cut back, 8 bases at V and 0 bases at J, with 10 bases in the middle. Germline loops: CDR1 SQVTM, CDR2 ANQGSEA. The CDR3 runs 12 residues. CDR3 nucleotide sequence: TGCAGCCCAGGGGCGGTGAACACTGAAGCTTTCTTT. The encoded protein is CSPGAVNTEAFF.

CDR3 protein: CASSVTGGPDTQYF. CDR3 sequence (DNA): TGTGCCAGCAGCGTGACAGGGGGGCCGGATACGCAGTATTTT. This sequence joins TRBV7-3 and TRBJ2-3; 9 positions match TRBD1. J lost 6 bases, V lost 5 bases, and 6 bases had no gene match. Germline CDR1 reads SGHTA; CDR2 reads FQGTGA. The CDR3 has 14 amino acids.

The table lists this clonotype with a count of one. This rearrangement joins TRBV29-1 to TRBJ2-3; the match to TRBD2 covers 9 bases. Germline loops: CDR1 SQVTM, CDR2 ANQGSEA. The V and J ends lost 4 bases and 0 bases, in that order; junction bases with no gene match: 14. CDR3 length: 18 amino acids. The DNA for the CDR3 is TGCAGCGTTGCCCGTCCGGTGACTAGCGGAGGGAGCACAGATACGCAGTATTTT. As protein: CSVARPVTSGGSTDTQYF.

The chain combines TRBV2 with TRBJ2-3; D is unclear. The germline V gene has CDR1 SNHLY and CDR2 FYNNEI. V was trimmed by 4 bases and J by 2 bases, leaving 10 bases between them. The length of the CDR3 is 14 residues. CDR3 sequence reads: CASSAGRFTDTQYF. The CDR3 region has the DNA TGTGCCAGCAGTGCGGGCAGATTCACAGATACGCAGTATTTT.

This rearrangement joins TRBV30 to TRBJ1-1; D gene unclear. The CDR3 runs to 11 residues. Trimming took 2 bases from V and 7 from J, leaving 8 bases between them. Germline assignment: CDR1 GTSNPN and CDR2 SVGIG (reference sequence). The CDR3: CAWSSRGEAFF. CDR3 nucleotides: TGTGCCTGGAGTAGCCGGGGTGAAGCTTTCTTT. Full variable domain (remainder filled in from reference TRBV30 and TRBJ1-1): SQTIHQWPATLVQPVGSPLSLECTVEGTSNPNLYWYRQAAGRGLQLLFYSVGIGQISSEVPQNLSASRPQDRQFILSSKKLLLSDSGFYLCAWSSRGEAFFGQGTRLTVV.

The CDR3 here is CSARGAGGTGELFF. The CDR3 region has the DNA TGCAGTGCTAGAGGGGCAGGAGGGACCGGGGAGCTGTTTTTT. V and J are TRBV20-1 and TRBJ2-2, with D maybe TRBD2 (6 bases). CDR1 and CDR2 from the germline V gene are DFQATT and SNEGSKA (reference sequence). CDR3 length: 14 residues. Trimming stripped 1 base from V and 5 bases from J, with 11 bases between.

The genes are TRBV20-1 and TRBJ1-1; D is ambiguous. Germline CDR1 and CDR2: DFQATT and SNEGSKA (reference sequence). CDR3 length: 14 residues. Trimming removed 5 bases at V and 0 bases at J, with 13 bases between. The CDR3 protein is CSAFRRAMNTEAFF. CDR3 bases: TGCAGTGCTTTCCGACGGGCTATGAACACTGAAGCTTTCTTT.

This chain links TRBV6-5 with TRBJ2-3; D is ambiguous. This CDR3 comprises 11 residues. The germline V and J ends were trimmed by 6 bases and 8 bases, with 9 bases remaining between them. Germline V gives CDR1 MNHEY, CDR2 SVGAGI. Here the CDR3 DNA reads TGTGCCAGCAGATCAACGGGTACGCAGTATTTT. This gives the protein CASRSTGTQYF.

CDR3 coding DNA: TGCAGTGCTTCGGATTTAAGGCAGCCCCAGCATTTT. Protein sequence: CSASDLRQPQHF. The rearrangement uses TRBV20-1 and TRBJ1-5; the D is unclear. Germline lookup yields CDR1 DFQATT and CDR2 SNEGSKA (reference sequence). V was clipped by 5 bases and J by 7 bases, with 12 bases between them. CDR3 length: 12 residues.

This rearrangement joins TRBV5-1 to TRBJ2-7; D might be TRBD1 (5 bases). This CDR3 has 13 residues. The germline CDR1 and CDR2 sequences are SGHRS and YFSETQ. Trimming stripped 4 bases from V and 5 bases from J, with 13 bases between. CDR3 in amino acids: CASSDQGGHEQYV. The DNA of the CDR3 is TGCGCCAGCAGCGACCAGGGTGGCCACGAGCAGTACGTC.

The V gene is TRBV20-1, the J gene TRBJ1-1, with D maybe TRBD1 (5 bases). The germline CDR1 and CDR2 sequences are DFQATT and SNEGSKA (reference sequence). CDR3 length: 16 amino acids. Deletions cut 3 bases from V and 0 bases from J, with 17 bases between. The chain's CDR3 is CSARRKLTALNTEAFF. CDR3 in DNA: TGCAGTGCTAGGCGCAAGTTGACAGCCCTGAACACTGAAGCTTTCTTT.

V and J are TRBV24-1 and TRBJ2-1; TRBD2 matches 14 bases. CDR1 is KGHDR and CDR2 is SFDVKD in the germline V gene. J was trimmed by 5 bases and V by 4 bases; bases with no gene match: 6. This CDR3 has 17 residues. CDR3 sequence: CATSDPGLAGGNNEQFF. As DNA, the CDR3 is TGTGCCACCAGTGACCCCGGACTAGCGGGGGGCAACAATGAGCAGTTCTTC.

The chain recombines TRBV15 with TRBJ1-1; weak D call: TRBD1 (6 bases). Germline V gene sequence: CDR1 LNHNV, CDR2 YYDKDF (reference sequence). The CDR3 extends over 16 amino acids. The ends were cut back, 0 bases at V and 5 bases at J, with 16 bases in the middle. The CDR3 protein is CATSRDIGGTGTEAFF. The CDR3 bases are TGTGCCACCAGCAGAGATATCGGGGGCACGGGGACTGAAGCTTTCTTT.

V gene TRBV3-1 combines with J gene TRBJ2-5; TRBD2 aligns across 8 bases. Germline values: CDR1 LGHDT, CDR2 YNNKEL (reference sequence). The V and J ends lost 1 base and 1 base, in that order; junction bases with no gene match: 2. CDR3 length: 15 residues. The CDR3 sequence: CASSQASGGQETQYF. The CDR3 DNA follows: TGTGCCAGCAGCCAAGCAAGCGGGGGCCAAGAGACCCAGTACTTC.

The J gene is TRBJ2-1, the V gene TRBV2; 10 bases match TRBD1. This CDR3 has 15 amino acids. The V and J ends lost 5 bases and 5 bases, in that order; junction bases with no gene match: 6. Germline V lookup: CDR1 SNHLY, CDR2 FYNNEI. As DNA, the CDR3 is TGTGCCAGCAGTCTCCGGGGACAGGGGAACAATGAGCAGTTCTTC. Protein: CASSLRGQGNNEQFF.

The chain employs TRBV29-1 and TRBJ1-4; D might be TRBD1 (6 bases). CDR3 length: 15 residues. The germline V gene has CDR1 SQVTM and CDR2 ANQGSEA. The V end was cut by 5 bases, the J end by 8 bases, with 21 bases between. CDR3 in DNA: TGCAGCGTTTCTGGGGGCGGAGGTGGCATCGAAAAACTGTTTTTT. This translates into CSVSGGGGGIEKLFF. Full variable domain (outside the CDR3, taken from reference TRBV29-1 and TRBJ1-4): SAVISQKPSRDICQRGTSLTIQCQVDSQVTMMFWYRQQPGQSLTLIATANQGSEATYESGFVIDKFPISRPNLTFSTLTVSNMSPEDSSIYLCSVSGGGGGIEKLFFGSGTQLSVL.

The chain is built from TRBV12-3 or TRBV12-4 and TRBJ1-1; 7 positions match TRBD1. J gave up 5 bases and V 7 bases, and 7 bases lay outside the gene matches. The CDR3 consists of 13 residues. The CDR3 nucleotides are TGTGCCAGCAACATCAGGGGGAATACTGAAGCTTTCTTT. Protein: CASNIRGNTEAFF.

V usage is TRBV30 and J usage is TRBJ2-7; tentative D call: TRBD2 (5 bases). Trimming took off 2 bases at V and 3 bases at J, with 11 bases between the two ends. The CDR3 sequence is 13 residues long. Germline CDR1 GTSNPN, CDR2 SVGIG (reference sequence). The CDR3 is CAWSLGAHYEQYV. CDR3 sequence (DNA): TGTGCCTGGAGTTTGGGAGCCCACTACGAGCAGTACGTC.

The V gene is TRBV2, the J gene TRBJ1-6; the D gene is possibly TRBD1 (6 bases). Germline assignment: CDR1 SNHLY and CDR2 FYNNEI. CDR3 length equals 13 residues. V was trimmed by 8 bases and J by 4 bases, leaving 9 bases between them. CDR3 bases: TGTGCCAGCGCAGGGGATTATAATTCACCCCTCCACTTT. This encodes CASAGDYNSPLHF.